This T cell receptor (beta chain) was sequenced during a study of persistence of HIV-infected CD4 T cells. Study-wide results and limits: TCRbeta richness was lower in CMV- and Gag-responding cells than in anti-CD3/anti-CD28-responding cells.

For this clone: Its specificity is unknown.

The libraries were made with immunoSEQ version 4 in survey mode. Here immunoSEQ multiplex PCR was the method, and the copy in TCRdb shows in-frame clones only, minus some. The table shows about 10,000 clones, with 82% occurring only once. The V gene end was trimmed by 2 bases and the J gene end by 2 bases; junction bases not matched to a gene: 4. Germline CDR1 reads MNHNS; CDR2 reads SASEGT. The CDR3 is 15 amino acids. The stimulus was an HIV-1 Gag 15-mer peptide pool, 0.85 to 1 ug/peptide/mL. Sorting selected CD4+ T cells upregulating both CD40 ligand and CD69. Specimen: CD4+ T cells sorted from PBMCs after approximately 19-hour stimulation, collected from a patient who received antiretroviral therapy. J is TRBJ2-5 and V is TRBV6-1; 8 bases line up with TRBD2. The receptor was isolated from an adult woman with HIV who was CMV-seropositive. The CDR3 protein is CASSELRGVQETQYF. The CDR3 DNA reads as TGTGCCAGCAGTGAATTGCGGGGGGTGCAAGAGACCCAGTACTTC.